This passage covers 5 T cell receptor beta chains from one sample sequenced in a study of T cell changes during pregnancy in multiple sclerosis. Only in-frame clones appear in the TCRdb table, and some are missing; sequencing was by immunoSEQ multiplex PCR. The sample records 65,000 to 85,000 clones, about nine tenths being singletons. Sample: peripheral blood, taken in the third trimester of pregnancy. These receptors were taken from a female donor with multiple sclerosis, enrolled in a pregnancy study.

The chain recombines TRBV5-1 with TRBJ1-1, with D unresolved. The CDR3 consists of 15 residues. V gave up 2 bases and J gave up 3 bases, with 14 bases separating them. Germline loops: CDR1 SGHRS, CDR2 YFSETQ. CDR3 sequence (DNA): TGCGCCAGCAGCTTTTTTATTGGGGAGGACACTGAAGCTTTCTTT. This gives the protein CASSFFIGEDTEAFF.

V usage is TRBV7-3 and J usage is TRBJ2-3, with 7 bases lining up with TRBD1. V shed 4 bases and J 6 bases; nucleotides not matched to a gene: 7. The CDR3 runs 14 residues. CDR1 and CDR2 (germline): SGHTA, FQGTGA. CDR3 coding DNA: TGTGCCAGCAGCTCAACAGGGGCCGCCGATACGCAGTATTTT. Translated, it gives CASSSTGAADTQYF.

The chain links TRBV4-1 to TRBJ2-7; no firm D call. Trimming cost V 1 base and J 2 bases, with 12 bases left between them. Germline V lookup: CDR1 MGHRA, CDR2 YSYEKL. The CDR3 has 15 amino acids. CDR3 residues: CASSQVSQIPYEQYF. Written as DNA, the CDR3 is TGCGCCAGCAGCCAAGTTTCCCAGATACCCTACGAGCAGTACTTC.

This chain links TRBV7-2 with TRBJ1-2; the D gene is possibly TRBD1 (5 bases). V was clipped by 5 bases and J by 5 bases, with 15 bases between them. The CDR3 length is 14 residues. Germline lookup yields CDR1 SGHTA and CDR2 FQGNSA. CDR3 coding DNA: TGTGCCAGCAGCCCCAGACAGCCCGGATATGGCTACACCTTC. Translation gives CASSPRQPGYGYTF.

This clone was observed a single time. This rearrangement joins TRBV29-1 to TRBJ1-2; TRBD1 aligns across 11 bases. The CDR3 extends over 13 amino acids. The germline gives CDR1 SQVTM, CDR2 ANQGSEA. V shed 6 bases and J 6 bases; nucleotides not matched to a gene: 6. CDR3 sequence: CSVQGQGVDGYTF. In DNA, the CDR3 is TGCAGCGTCCAGGGACAGGGGGTGGATGGCTACACCTTC.